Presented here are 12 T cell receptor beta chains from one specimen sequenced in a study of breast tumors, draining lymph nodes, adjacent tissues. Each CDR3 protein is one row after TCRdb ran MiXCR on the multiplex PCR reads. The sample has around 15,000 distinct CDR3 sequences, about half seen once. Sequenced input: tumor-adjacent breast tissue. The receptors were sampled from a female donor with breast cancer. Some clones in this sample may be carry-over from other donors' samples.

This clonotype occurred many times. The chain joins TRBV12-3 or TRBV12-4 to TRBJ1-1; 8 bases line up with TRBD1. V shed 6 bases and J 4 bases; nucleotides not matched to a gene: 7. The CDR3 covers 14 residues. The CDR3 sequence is CASRTDRGSTEAFF. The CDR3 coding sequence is TGTGCCAGCAGAACCGACAGGGGTAGCACTGAAGCTTTCTTT.

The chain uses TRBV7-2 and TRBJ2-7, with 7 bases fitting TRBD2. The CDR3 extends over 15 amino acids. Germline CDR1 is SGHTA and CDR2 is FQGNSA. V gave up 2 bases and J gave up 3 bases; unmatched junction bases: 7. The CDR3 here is CASSLTSGIVYEQYF. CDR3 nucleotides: TGTGCCAGCAGCTTAACCAGCGGGATAGTCTACGAGCAGTACTTC.

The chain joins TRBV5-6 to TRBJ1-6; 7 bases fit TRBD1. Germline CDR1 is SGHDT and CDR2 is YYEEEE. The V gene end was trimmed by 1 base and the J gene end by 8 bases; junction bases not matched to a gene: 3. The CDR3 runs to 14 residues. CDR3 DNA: TGTGCCAGCAGCTTGAGGGACAGCTATTCACCCCTCCACTTT. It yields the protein CASSLRDSYSPLHF.

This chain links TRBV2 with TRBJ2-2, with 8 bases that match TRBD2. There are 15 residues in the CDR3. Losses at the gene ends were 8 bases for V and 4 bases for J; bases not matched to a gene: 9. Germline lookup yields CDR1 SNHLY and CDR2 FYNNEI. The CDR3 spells CASLSSGLLTGELFF. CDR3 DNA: TGTGCCAGCTTGTCTAGCGGGCTACTCACCGGGGAGCTGTTTTTT.

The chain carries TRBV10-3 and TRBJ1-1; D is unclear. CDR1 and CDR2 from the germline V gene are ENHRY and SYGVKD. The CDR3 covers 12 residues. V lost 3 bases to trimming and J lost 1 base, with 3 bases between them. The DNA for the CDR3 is TGTGCCATCAGTGAAAGGAACACTGAAGCTTTCTTT. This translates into CAISERNTEAFF.

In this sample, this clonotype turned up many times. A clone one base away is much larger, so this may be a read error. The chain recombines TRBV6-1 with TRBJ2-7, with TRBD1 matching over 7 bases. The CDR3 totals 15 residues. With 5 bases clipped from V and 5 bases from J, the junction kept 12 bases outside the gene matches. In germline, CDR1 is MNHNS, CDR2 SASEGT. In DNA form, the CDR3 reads TGTGCCAGCAGTCAAATTCAGACAGGGATCGACGAGCAGTACTTC. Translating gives CASSQIQTGIDEQYF.

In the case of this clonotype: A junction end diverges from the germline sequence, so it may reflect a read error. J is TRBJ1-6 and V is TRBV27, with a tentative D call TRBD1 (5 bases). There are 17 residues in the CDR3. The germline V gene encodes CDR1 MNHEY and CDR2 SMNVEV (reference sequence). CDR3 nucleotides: TGTGCCAGCAGTTTACCCAGGGCAAGCTCCTATAATTCGCCCCTCCACTTT. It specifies CASSLPRASSYNSPLHF.

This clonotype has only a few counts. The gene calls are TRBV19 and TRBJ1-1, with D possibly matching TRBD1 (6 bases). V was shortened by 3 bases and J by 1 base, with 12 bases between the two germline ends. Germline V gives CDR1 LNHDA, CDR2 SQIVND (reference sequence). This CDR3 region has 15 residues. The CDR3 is CASSILDRPNTEAFF. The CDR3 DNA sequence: TGTGCCAGTAGTATCTTGGACAGACCGAACACTGAAGCTTTCTTT.

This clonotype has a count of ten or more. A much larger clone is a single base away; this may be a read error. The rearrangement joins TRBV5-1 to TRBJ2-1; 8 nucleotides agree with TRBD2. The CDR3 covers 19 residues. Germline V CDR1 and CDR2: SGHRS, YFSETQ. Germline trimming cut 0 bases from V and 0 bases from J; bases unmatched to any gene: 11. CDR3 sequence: CASSLVGSPSGSSYNEQFF. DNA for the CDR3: TGCGCCAGCAGCTTGGTCGGGTCCCCCAGCGGGAGCTCCTACAATGAGCAGTTCTTC.

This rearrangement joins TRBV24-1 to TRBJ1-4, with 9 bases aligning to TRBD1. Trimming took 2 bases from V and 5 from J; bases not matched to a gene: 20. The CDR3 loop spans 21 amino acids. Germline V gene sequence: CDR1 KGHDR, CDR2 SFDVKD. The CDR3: CATSDSRTSRDRASRNEKLFF. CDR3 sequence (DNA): TGTGCCACCAGTGATTCGCGCACAAGCCGGGACAGGGCCTCTCGGAATGAAAAACTGTTTTTT.

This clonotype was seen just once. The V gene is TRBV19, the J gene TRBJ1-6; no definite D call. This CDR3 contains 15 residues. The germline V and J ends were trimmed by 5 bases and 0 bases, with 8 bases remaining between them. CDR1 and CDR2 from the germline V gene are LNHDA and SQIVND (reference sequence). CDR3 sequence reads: CASSYQSSYNSPLHF. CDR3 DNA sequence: TGTGCCAGTAGTTACCAAAGCTCCTATAATTCACCCCTCCACTTT.

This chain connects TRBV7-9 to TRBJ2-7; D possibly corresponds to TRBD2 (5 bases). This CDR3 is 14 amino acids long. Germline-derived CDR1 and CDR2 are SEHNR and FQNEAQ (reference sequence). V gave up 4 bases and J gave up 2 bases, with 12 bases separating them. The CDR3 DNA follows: TGTGCCAGCAGCTACGGGAAGGCAGCCTACGAGCAGTACTTC. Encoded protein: CASSYGKAAYEQYF.